The 23 T cell receptor beta chains below were found in one sample sequenced in a study of cytomegalovirus exposure and HLA in healthy donors. Primers for the PCR totalled 60 Vbeta and 13 Jbeta. Here immunoSEQ multiplex PCR was the method, and the copy in TCRdb shows in-frame clones only, minus some. The sample shows 150,000 to 200,000 clones, around four fifths of them seen only once. The source material was PBMCs. These receptors were obtained from a boy between 2 and 10 years old in good health and CMV-seronegative.

A few counts support this clone. The rearrangement joins TRBV5-4 to TRBJ2-7; TRBD2 agrees at 10 bases. V lost 4 bases to trimming and J lost 4 bases; unmatched junction nucleotides: 2. The CDR3 spans 13 residues. Germline lookup yields CDR1 SGHNT and CDR2 YYREEE (reference sequence). The CDR3 reads CASSPGLAYEQYF. DNA for the CDR3: TGTGCCAGCAGCCCGGGACTAGCGTACGAGCAGTACTTC.

The chain has TRBV5-4 and TRBJ2-3, with TRBD2 matching over 8 bases. The CDR3 totals 18 residues. Losses at the gene ends were 2 bases for V and 0 bases for J; bases not matched to a gene: 11. Germline V gene lookup returns CDR1 SGHNT and CDR2 YYREEE (reference sequence). CDR3 in DNA: TGTGCCAGCAGCTTATTCCCCCCGGGGGGGACTAGCACAGATACGCAGTATTTT. This encodes CASSLFPPGGTSTDTQYF.

The CDR3 coding sequence is TGTGCCAGCAGAGTAACTAGCGGGGGGGCCTGGTCCTACAATGAGCAGTTCTTC. It yields the protein CASRVTSGGAWSYNEQFF. The gene calls are TRBV7-2 and TRBJ2-1; 13 nucleotides align to TRBD2. This CDR3 has 18 residues. Looked up from germline, CDR1 is SGHTA and CDR2 is FQGNSA. V was pared by 6 bases and J by 1 base, with 9 bases of the junction left unmatched.

This sequence joins TRBV13 and TRBJ2-1; TRBD1 agrees at 9 bases. Germline V CDR1 and CDR2: PRHDT, FYEKMQ (reference sequence). After removal of 3 bases from V and 10 bases from J, the junction contained 13 bases not matched to a gene. The CDR3 consists of 16 residues. In DNA form, the CDR3 reads TGTGCCAGCAGCTTTCTTCGTCCGGACAGGGGAAAAGAGCAGTTCTTC. Amino acid sequence: CASSFLRPDRGKEQFF. Full variable domain (rest looked up from reference TRBV13 and TRBJ2-1): AAGVIQSPRHLIKEKRETATLKCYPIPRHDTVYWYQQGPGQDPQFLISFYEKMQSDKGSIPDRFSAQQFSDYHSELNMSSLELGDSALYFCASSFLRPDRGKEQFFGPGTRLTVL.

The chain has TRBV10-2 and TRBJ1-5, with D perhaps matching TRBD1 (5 bases). The CDR3 length is 15 residues. Germline V lookup: CDR1 WSHSY, CDR2 SAAADI. V was cut by 6 bases and J by 7 bases, with 19 bases left in between. The CDR3 bases are TGCGCCAGCAGCGAGACAGCTATCGGGGTACAGCCCCAGCATTTT. This gives the protein CASSETAIGVQPQHF.

In regard to this clone: Other DNA sequences in the sample encode the same CDR3. This chain joins TRBV10-1 and TRBJ2-2; 10 bases map to TRBD2. The trim removed 3 bases at V and 5 bases at J, leaving 6 bases unmatched. Germline loops: CDR1 WNHNN, CDR2 SYGVQD (reference sequence). The CDR3 runs 16 residues. The CDR3 spells CASSEAGGPITGELFF. Here the CDR3 DNA reads TGCGCCAGCAGTGAAGCGGGGGGGCCGATAACCGGGGAGCTGTTTTTT.

The V gene is TRBV5-4, the J gene TRBJ1-1; tentative D call: TRBD1 (5 bases). The germline V and J ends were trimmed by 4 bases and 4 bases, with 14 bases remaining between them. This CDR3 region has 14 residues. Germline assignment: CDR1 SGHNT and CDR2 YYREEE (reference sequence). The CDR3 protein is CASSKRAGGTEAFF. Written as DNA, the CDR3 is TGTGCCAGCAGCAAAAGGGCGGGGGGCACTGAAGCTTTCTTT.

This chain connects TRBV2 to TRBJ2-5; a possible D gene is TRBD1 (6 bases). The J call may not be correct, given that the DNA end is closer to TRBJ2-7. Germline V gene lookup returns CDR1 SNHLY and CDR2 FYNNEI. This CDR3 spans 12 amino acids. In DNA form, the CDR3 reads TGTGCCGTGACAGGTCCCAGCTACGAGCAGTACTTC. Its translation is CAVTGPSYEQYF.

The chain carries TRBV14 and TRBJ1-1, with TRBD1 identical over 9 bases. CDR1 is SGHDN, CDR2 FVKESK, per germline. V shed 5 bases and J 3 bases; nucleotides not matched to a gene: 10. This CDR3 contains 16 residues. The CDR3 DNA reads TGTGCCAGCAGCGGGACAGGGTTATTATTGTACACTGAAGCTTTCTTT. This sequence encodes CASSGTGLLLYTEAFF.

The chain is built from TRBV4-1 and TRBJ1-1, with TRBD1 as a possible D gene (5 bases). This CDR3 spans 13 amino acids. The germline V gene has CDR1 MGHRA and CDR2 YSYEKL. V was clipped by 4 bases and J by 5 bases, with 11 bases between them. As DNA, the CDR3 is TGCGCCAGCAGCCGTGACAGAAAGACTGAAGCTTTCTTT. It translates to CASSRDRKTEAFF.

The chain uses TRBV15 and TRBJ2-7; D is uncertain. V was clipped by 4 bases and J by 2 bases, with 9 bases between them. This CDR3 contains 13 residues. Germline V gene sequence: CDR1 LNHNV, CDR2 YYDKDF (reference sequence). The CDR3 DNA reads TGTGCCACCAGCACTTACAGAACCTACGAGCAGTACGTC. It translates to CATSTYRTYEQYV.

Points on this clone: One junction end does not reproduce the germline sequence, and a read error may be involved. V is TRBV29-1 and J is TRBJ2-6, with 7 bases fitting TRBD1. This CDR3 region has 18 residues. Germline lookup yields CDR1 SQVTM and CDR2 ANQGSEA. CDR3 sequence (DNA): TGCAGCGTTGAAGATTGGGACAGCAACCTCTCTGGGGCCAACGGCCTGACTTTC. This codes for CSVEDWDSNLSGANGLTF.

The V gene is TRBV6-5, the J gene TRBJ1-2; 11 bases map to TRBD1. The CDR3 extends over 15 amino acids. Germline assignment: CDR1 MNHEY and CDR2 SVGAGI. The V gene end was trimmed by 0 bases and the J gene end by 7 bases; junction bases not matched to a gene: 4. CDR3 residues: CASSYSGQGGRGYTF. CDR3 bases: TGTGCCAGCAGTTACTCGGGACAGGGGGGCCGTGGCTACACCTTC.

The V gene is TRBV27, the J gene TRBJ1-5; no reliable D call. Germline CDR1 reads MNHEY; CDR2 reads SMNVEV (reference sequence). This CDR3 has 14 residues. V dropped 1 base and J dropped 3 bases, with 7 bases sitting between them. CDR3 amino acids: CASSLLGVNQPQHF. The CDR3 nucleotides read TGTGCCAGCAGTTTATTGGGCGTCAATCAGCCCCAGCATTTT.

The chain carries TRBV6-5 and TRBJ2-2, with 7 bases that match TRBD2. This CDR3 has 15 residues. V shed 0 bases, J shed 7 bases, and the junction held 5 bases outside the gene matches. Germline loops: CDR1 MNHEY, CDR2 SVGAGI. The CDR3 sequence: CASSYSSGGSGELFF. For the CDR3, the DNA is TGTGCCAGCAGTTACTCCTCCGGCGGGAGCGGGGAGCTGTTTTTT.

CDR3 residues: CASSFLGQGANYGYTF. For the CDR3, the DNA is TGTGCCAGCAGCTTCCTCGGACAGGGGGCTAACTATGGCTACACCTTC. J is TRBJ1-2 and V is TRBV7-8; 10 bases are a match to TRBD1. This CDR3 spans 16 amino acids. The ends lost 3 bases at V and 0 bases at J; junction bases unmatched: 4. Germline V gene data show CDR1 as SGHVS and CDR2 as FQNEAQ.

The chain uses TRBV6-1 and TRBJ2-1, with unresolved D. The CDR3 is 15 amino acids. Trimming took off 5 bases at V and 0 bases at J, with 11 bases between the two ends. Germline V CDR1 and CDR2: MNHNS, SASEGT. Here the CDR3 reads CASSHAPSSYNEQFF. CDR3 in DNA: TGTGCCAGCAGTCATGCACCGAGCTCCTACAATGAGCAGTTCTTC.

This rearrangement joins TRBV29-1 to TRBJ2-3, with a possible D match to TRBD2 (6 bases). Germline CDR1 reads SQVTM; CDR2 reads ANQGSEA. Between the trimmed V and J ends, which lost 3 bases and 5 bases, there was a span of 18 bases. The length of the CDR3 is 15 residues. The CDR3 coding sequence is TGCAGCGTTGATGACTTGGGGGGAACAGGAGATACGCAGTATTTT. It encodes CSVDDLGGTGDTQYF.

The chain joins TRBV29-1 to TRBJ2-5; 12 bases align to TRBD2. Germline CDR1 and CDR2: SQVTM and ANQGSEA. CDR3 size: 14 residues. The ends lost 8 bases at V and 4 bases at J; junction bases unmatched: 8. CDR3 in DNA: TGCAGCCTCTCGACTAGCGGGAGTGGAGAGACCCAGTACTTC. This gives the protein CSLSTSGSGETQYF.

V gene TRBV7-6 combines with J gene TRBJ2-2; TRBD2 agrees at 8 bases. The V gene's germline CDR1 is SGHVS and CDR2 FNYEAQ. Trimming removed 0 bases from V and 5 bases from J; junction bases left unmatched: 5. The CDR3 covers 16 residues. CDR3 sequence reads: CASSLAWRGVTGELFF. DNA for the CDR3: TGTGCCAGCAGCTTAGCGTGGCGGGGGGTTACCGGGGAGCTGTTTTTT.

This clone appeared once. This sequence joins TRBV7-2 and TRBJ2-3; possible D gene TRBD1, 5 bases. CDR1 is SGHTA and CDR2 is FQGNSA in the germline V gene. This CDR3 is 17 amino acids long. Trimming took 2 bases from V and 4 from J, leaving 19 bases between them. CDR3 sequence (DNA): TGTGCCAGCAGCTTATTTGGAAGGGGCCCGGTGGCAGATACGCAGTATTTT. Amino acids: CASSLFGRGPVADTQYF.

The sample holds one count of this clone. J is TRBJ2-5 and V is TRBV19, with D possibly matching TRBD1 (5 bases). The CDR3 is made up of 16 amino acids. In germline, CDR1 is LNHDA, CDR2 SQIVND (reference sequence). The V end was cut by 0 bases, the J end by 4 bases, with 15 bases between. For the CDR3, the DNA is TGTGCCAGTAGTATAGAGGACACTTTGGGGCGAGAGACCCAGTACTTC. Translating it yields CASSIEDTLGRETQYF.

A word on this clone: The junction departs from germline at one end; a sequencing error may be responsible. This chain links TRBV5-1 with TRBJ2-1; 9 positions agree with TRBD1. Germline assignment: CDR1 SGHRS and CDR2 YFSETQ. The CDR3 covers 15 residues. CDR3 loop: CASSGGTGSNNEQLF. The CDR3 DNA sequence: TGCGCCAGCAGCGGAGGGACAGGGTCAAACAATGAGCAGCTCTTC.